These T cell receptor beta chains were read from a single sample in a study of CD8 T cells in ankylosing spondylitis. TCRdb re-analysed the 5' RACE reads in MiXCR, keeping a single row per CDR3 protein. The sample holds about 130,000 distinct CDR3 sequences, over 10% seen once. Sequencing input: blood, either unsorted or a sorted T cell fraction (not recorded which). The receptors shown here come from a female donor with ankylosing spondylitis or in good health (not recorded which). CDR3s include the opening cysteine and the closing phenylalanine or tryptophan. The D gene is left open where the match is weak. For some rows the clone size is stated as once, few or many, or as a class when expanded; others skip it.

.	TRBV28	.	TRBJ1-2	CASNSGGWGYTF	TGTGCCAGCAATTCAGGCGGGTGGGGCTACACCTTC
many	TRBV28	.	TRBJ1-2	CASREANYGYTF	TGTGCCAGCCGGGAGGCGAACTATGGCTACACCTTC
many	TRBV6-1	.	TRBJ1-2	CAVRVTYGYTF	TGTGCCGTCAGGGTAACCTATGGCTACACCTTC
.	TRBV7-3	.	TRBJ2-3	CASSHPNGVQYF	TGTGCCAGCAGCCACCCCAACGGCGTGCAGTATTTT
.	TRBV7-9	TRBD2	TRBJ2-7	CASSLWTSSYEQYF	TGTGCCAGCAGCCTATGGACTAGCAGCTACGAGCAGTACTTC
many	TRBV12-3/TRBV12-4	.	TRBJ1-3	CASSTRVYSGNTIYF	TGTGCCAGCAGCACAAGGGTCTACTCTGGAAACACCATATATTTT
many	TRBV5-1	TRBD1	TRBJ1-1	CASSRRQGAGTEAFF	TGCGCCAGCAGCAGAAGACAGGGGGCAGGAACTGAAGCTTTCTTT
.	TRBV5-1	.	TRBJ2-3	CASSLLGVTDTQYF	TGCGCCAGCAGCTTGTTGGGGGTCACAGATACGCAGTATTTT
many	TRBV5-1	.	TRBJ2-1	CASSPDAGNEQFF	TGCGCCAGCAGCCCTGACGCGGGTAATGAGCAGTTCTTC
many	TRBV20-1	TRBD1	TRBJ1-1	CSAPAGTGDEAFF	TGCAGTGCTCCCGCCGGGACAGGGGACGAAGCTTTCTTT
many	TRBV5-1	TRBD2	TRBJ2-3	CASSPSSGGGTDTQYF	TGCGCCAGCAGCCCTTCTAGCGGGGGGGGCACAGATACGCAGTATTTT
once	TRBV12-3/TRBV12-4	.	TRBJ2-7	CASSSRKPYEQYF	TGTGCCAGCAGTTCCCGTAAACCCTACGAGCAGTACTTC
many	TRBV7-6	.	TRBJ1-6	CASSSGNYNSPLHF	TGTGCCAGCAGCTCGGGGAATTATAATTCACCCCTCCACTTT
.	TRBV28	.	TRBJ2-2	CASKRTGELFF	TGTGCCAGCAAGAGGACCGGGGAGCTGTTTTTT
.	TRBV7-4	.	TRBJ1-5	CASSLTGISNQPQHF	TGTGCCAGCAGCTTAACGGGTATAAGCAATCAGCCCCAGCATTTT
many	TRBV6-1	TRBD2	TRBJ2-1	CASSTTSGGYNEQFF	TGTGCCAGCAGCACGACTAGCGGGGGATACAATGAGCAGTTCTTC
.	TRBV19	TRBD1	TRBJ2-7	CASKGDSNSYEQYF	TGTGCCAGTAAAGGGGACAGTAACTCCTACGAGCAGTACTTC
.	TRBV11-2	TRBD2	TRBJ2-2	CASSQRRTSRNTGELFF	TGTGCCAGCAGCCAAAGACGGACTAGCAGGAACACCGGGGAGCTGTTTTTT